This TCR beta chain appears in the sequencing data of a study of T-cell reconstitution after alpha-beta-depleted transplantation in children. Overall study findings and caveats: At the one-year point after transplant, T-cell counts and TCRbeta diversity were found to come mostly from T cells that had been newly produced. By about two months after transplant, alpha-beta T cells reportedly arose from several hundred graft clones that had expanded. Surviving recipient T cells and thymic progenitors produced the high day-60 TCRbeta diversity seen in some patients.

V was clipped by 3 bases and J by 4 bases, with 13 bases between them. CDR3 length: 14 amino acids. Germline-derived CDR1 and CDR2 are SGHNT and YENEEA. Unique molecular identifiers were incorporated during preparation of the TCRbeta library. TCRdb used MiXCR to reprocess the PCR reads, holding one entry per CDR3 protein. The table shows 500,000 to 750,000 distinct CDR3 sequences, with 10% to 15% occurring only once. This clonotype was seen more than once but under ten times. The antigen remains undetermined. The J gene is TRBJ2-7, the V gene TRBV11-3, with D possibly matching TRBD1 (6 bases). The sequenced sample was PBMCs, mostly from graft donor cells, obtained 360 days after TCRalphabeta/CD19-depleted stem cell transplant. The receptor was isolated from a male patient aged 10-17 years who had a stem cell transplant for acute myeloid leukemia, so the T cells may come from the graft donor. The CDR3 DNA sequence: TGTGCCAGCAGCTTGGGGTCAGGGGCTTACGAGCAGTACTTC. Protein sequence: CASSLGSGAYEQYF. Complete variable domain (other parts from reference TRBV11-3 and TRBJ2-7): EAGVVQSPRYKIIEKKQPVAFWCNPISGHNTLYWYLQNLGQGPELLIRYENEEAVDDSQLPKDRFSAERLKGVDSTLKIQPAELGDSAVYLCASSLGSGAYEQYFGPGTRLTVT.